Below, 13 T cell receptor beta chains from the same sample are listed, as sequenced in a study of blood T cell repertoires in COVID-19. This table comes from immunoSEQ multiplex PCR, and its TCRdb copy is limited to in-frame clones, with some not included. The profile covers 31,000 or so clones, with 90% appearing a single time and approximately 1.5% taken by the ten largest. What was sequenced was peripheral blood. The receptors were gathered from a man aged 55-75 years with active COVID-19.

The gene calls are TRBV30 and TRBJ2-6; D remains ambiguous. This CDR3 has 12 amino acids. Per germline, CDR1 GTSNPN and CDR2 SVGIG (reference sequence). The V end lost 7 bases, the J end lost 2 bases, and 6 bases lay between the germline ends. CDR3 loop: CAFPAGANVLTF. For the CDR3, the DNA is TGTGCCTTTCCGGCTGGGGCCAACGTCCTGACTTTC.

The chain employs TRBV15 and TRBJ2-7, with a tentative D call TRBD2 (6 bases). The CDR3 has 14 amino acids. Trimming left V 4 bases short and J 6 bases short, with 16 bases between. Germline V gene sequence: CDR1 LNHNV, CDR2 YYDKDF (reference sequence). In nucleotides, the CDR3 is TGTGCCACCAGCACGAAAGGAGGAGGGACCGAGCAGTACTTC. This sequence encodes CATSTKGGGTEQYF.

This clone was recorded a few times. The CDR3 nucleotides are TGTGCCAGCAGTCTCCGGGACTCCCGGTTTGTGAGCTCCTACAATGAGCAGTTCTTC. Its translation: CASSLRDSRFVSSYNEQFF. The chain employs TRBV2 and TRBJ2-1; D possibly corresponds to TRBD2 (6 bases). Trimming removed 5 bases from V and 0 bases from J, with 23 bases in between. This CDR3 region has 19 residues. Germline V gene lookup returns CDR1 SNHLY and CDR2 FYNNEI.

The chain couples TRBV6-6 to TRBJ2-1; 8 bases align to TRBD2. The CDR3 is 15 residues long. V was pared by 5 bases and J by 9 bases, with 12 bases of the junction left unmatched. Germline CDR1 MNHNY, CDR2 SVGAGI (reference sequence). The CDR3 DNA sequence: TGTGCCAGCAGTCCCGCGGGGGGCCGGGAGGGTGAGCAGTTCTTC. Its protein product is CASSPAGGREGEQFF.

The V and J genes are TRBV19 and TRBJ1-5; D unresolved. This CDR3 has 15 residues. Between the trimmed V and J ends, which lost 1 base and 0 bases, there was a span of 7 bases. The germline CDR1 and CDR2 sequences are LNHDA and SQIVND (reference sequence). CDR3 DNA: TGTGCCAGTAGTATAGGAGTTTATAGCAATCAGCCCCAGCATTTT. Its protein is CASSIGVYSNQPQHF.

The genes are TRBV6-5 and TRBJ1-5; D is uncertain. CDR3 length equals 13 residues. Germline V lookup: CDR1 MNHEY, CDR2 SVGAGI. The V end lost 2 bases, the J end lost 1 base, and 3 bases lay between the germline ends. Here the CDR3 reads CASSYRSNQPQHF. DNA for the CDR3: TGTGCCAGCAGTTACCGGAGCAATCAGCCCCAGCATTTT.

CDR3 protein: CASRRDSSGNTIYF. As DNA, the CDR3 is TGTGCCAGCAGACGGGACAGCTCTGGAAACACCATATATTTT. V is TRBV2 and J is TRBJ1-3; TRBD1 aligns across 7 bases. The V gene end was trimmed by 6 bases and the J gene end by 0 bases; junction bases not matched to a gene: 2. Germline CDR1 is SNHLY and CDR2 is FYNNEI. The CDR3 runs to 14 residues.

This chain connects TRBV6-2 or TRBV6-3 to TRBJ2-1; maybe TRBD1 (6 bases). This CDR3 has 13 amino acids. The germline V gene has CDR1 MNHEY and CDR2 SVGEGT. Trimming shortened V by 5 bases and J by 7 bases, and 12 bases separated the two germline ends. The CDR3 spells CASSRGTSNEQFF. The CDR3 DNA is TGTGCCAGCAGTCGTGGGACAAGTAATGAGCAGTTCTTC.

The V and J genes are TRBV6-1 and TRBJ1-1; D is ambiguous. Between the trimmed V and J ends, which lost 3 bases and 10 bases, there was a span of 9 bases. The germline V gene has CDR1 MNHNS and CDR2 SASEGT. The CDR3 covers 11 residues. The DNA of the CDR3 is TGTGCCAGCAGTGAGTCAAGAGGAGCTTTCTTT. It encodes CASSESRGAFF.

The CDR3 here is CASSLAKRGIDGYTF. In DNA form, the CDR3 reads TGTGCCAGCAGCTTAGCAAAGAGGGGGATCGATGGCTACACCTTC. The chain carries TRBV7-8 and TRBJ1-2; a possible D gene is TRBD1 (6 bases). The CDR3 has 15 residues. Germline V gene data show CDR1 as SGHVS and CDR2 as FQNEAQ. With 0 bases removed from V and 6 bases from J, the gap between germline ends came to 14 bases.

This chain joins TRBV4-1 and TRBJ1-1, with TRBD1 identical over 7 bases. In germline, CDR1 is MGHRA, CDR2 YSYEKL. The ends lost 3 bases at V and 5 bases at J; junction bases unmatched: 9. The CDR3 extends over 15 amino acids. This CDR3 is CASSQTGSRGTEAFF. The CDR3 coding sequence is TGCGCCAGCAGCCAGACAGGGTCGAGGGGAACTGAAGCTTTCTTT.

The chain links TRBV19 to TRBJ2-3; D call uncertain. This CDR3 has 13 amino acids. Germline V gene lookup returns CDR1 LNHDA and CDR2 SQIVND (reference sequence). The ends were cut back, 1 base at V and 4 bases at J, with 6 bases in the middle. CDR3 protein: CASSIATPDTQYF. The CDR3 region has the DNA TGTGCCAGTAGTATAGCTACGCCAGATACGCAGTATTTT.

The chain couples TRBV10-1 to TRBJ2-1; 15 bases line up with TRBD2. This CDR3 comprises 16 residues. Germline CDR1 reads WNHNN; CDR2 reads SYGVQD (reference sequence). V dropped 5 bases and J dropped 4; count of bases not matched to a gene: 3. The CDR3 DNA reads as TGCGCCAGCAGTACGGGACTAGCGGGGGGATACAATGAGCAGTTCTTC. Translating it yields CASSTGLAGGYNEQFF.